This TCR beta chain is from a study of T cell changes during pregnancy in multiple sclerosis. The junction had 8 bases not matched to a gene; V was cut back by 5 bases and J by 9 bases. The germline CDR1 and CDR2 sequences are SGDLS and YYNGEE. This CDR3 region has 12 residues. Some clones are missing from TCRdb's copy, which holds only in-frame ones; the method was immunoSEQ multiplex PCR. The repertoire includes approximately 20,000 clones, about 90% of them detected once, and approximately 5% sits in the top ten. The chain links TRBV9 to TRBJ2-7, with 7 positions matching TRBD2. This TCR derives from a female donor in good health, enrolled as a control in a pregnancy study. Source: CD8+ T cells from peripheral blood mononuclear cells, taken after pregnancy. CDR3 sequence: CASSGGEGPQYF. Written as DNA, the CDR3 is TGTGCCAGCAGTGGTGGGGAGGGACCGCAGTACTTC.